These 18 T cell receptor beta chains share one sample of origin, sequenced in a study of immune heterogeneity within non-small cell lung tumors. Each sample used about 650 ng of genomic DNA from bulk tumor tissue. During surgery, each primary tumor gave multiple biopsies spaced as far apart as possible. Surgery that was curative in intent was performed on patients with untreated, newly diagnosed non-small cell lung cancer. A first 10-cycle multiplex round used 32 V-gene and 13 J-gene primers on TCR beta CDR3. A single record per CDR3 protein comes from TCRdb applying MiXCR to the multiplex PCR reads. The data show about 6,000 distinct CDR3 sequences, with roughly a fifth seen just once and roughly 17% held by the top ten. Material: lung tumor tissue. The source is a man aged 60 to 75 with non-small cell lung cancer.

This clonotype has more than one count but fewer than ten. This may stem from a read error, because a much larger clone lies one nucleotide away. V and J are TRBV29-1 and TRBJ1-1, with a possible D match to TRBD1 (6 bases). Germline V gene sequence: CDR1 SQVTM, CDR2 ANQGSEA. The CDR3 is made up of 14 amino acids. V dropped 1 base and J dropped 9 bases, with 18 bases sitting between them. This CDR3 reads CSVEGCVGARKAFF. CDR3 sequence (DNA): TGCAGCGTTGAAGGGTGTGTGGGGGCGCGAAAAGCTTTCTTT.

By share, this clonotype counts as medium-sized (0.01 to 0.1%). This chain joins TRBV7-8 and TRBJ1-5; D perhaps matches TRBD1 (6 bases). Between the trimmed V and J ends, which lost 3 bases and 6 bases, there was a span of 12 bases. Germline CDR1 SGHVS, CDR2 FQNEAQ. The CDR3 runs 14 residues. The CDR3 DNA is TGTGCCAGCAGCTTCGGGGGCTGGAGTCAGCCCCAGCATTTT. Its protein product is CASSFGGWSQPQHF.

Note on this clonotype: This may come from a read error, since a much larger clone is one base off. The rearrangement joins TRBV7-2 to TRBJ2-5, with 9 positions matching TRBD2. This CDR3 has 18 residues. Germline CDR1 and CDR2: SGHTA and FQGNSA. The CDR3 nucleotides read TGTTCCAGCAGCTTCGCCGGGACTAGCCTTAAGAAGGGGGAGACCCAGTACTTC. Its translation is CSSSFAGTSLKKGETQYF. Variable domain in full (rest from reference TRBV7-2 and TRBJ2-5): GAGVSQSPSNKVTEKGKDVELRCDPISGHTALYWYRQSLGQGLEFLIYFQGNSAPDKSGLPSDRFSAERTGGSVSTLTIQRTQQEDSAVYLCSSSFAGTSLKKGETQYFGPGTRLLVL.

To note about this clonotype: A much bigger clone sits one base away, suggesting this may be a read error. The CDR3 here is CASGDSGEETQYF. Written as DNA, the CDR3 is TGTGCCAGCGGAGATAGCGGGGAAGAGACCCAGTACTTC. The chain employs TRBV2 and TRBJ2-5; 8 nucleotides agree with TRBD2. Germline loops: CDR1 SNHLY, CDR2 FYNNEI. CDR3 length equals 13 residues. Losses at the gene ends were 8 bases for V and 3 bases for J; bases not matched to a gene: 5.

By sample fraction, this clonotype is medium-sized. Its ends do not fully match the called genes, so a read error is possible. The V gene is TRBV7-2, the J gene TRBJ2-2, with TRBD2 identical over 7 bases. CDR3 length: 15 amino acids. Germline-derived CDR1 and CDR2 are SGHTA and FQGNSA. The CDR3 coding sequence is TGTGCCAGCAGCCTAGCGGTCTTGAACACCGGGGAGCTGTTTTTT. This encodes CASSLAVLNTGELFF.

The V gene is TRBV5-6, the J gene TRBJ1-1; a weak D match, TRBD1 (5 bases). Germline V gene lookup returns CDR1 SGHDT and CDR2 YYEEEE. There are 14 residues in the CDR3. Trimming cost V 2 bases and J 3 bases, with 11 bases left between them. Written as DNA, the CDR3 is TGTGCCAGCAGCTTAATACAGGTCTACACTGAAGCTTTCTTT. It encodes CASSLIQVYTEAFF. Full variable domain (rest looked up from reference TRBV5-6 and TRBJ1-1): DAGVTQSPTHLIKTRGQQVTLRCSPKSGHDTVSWYQQALGQGPQFIFQYYEEEERQRGNFPDRFSGHQFPNYSSELNVNALLLGDSALYLCASSLIQVYTEAFFGQGTRLTVV.

By share, this clonotype ranks as medium-sized. This chain connects TRBV6-1 to TRBJ1-3, with 7 bases identical to TRBD1. V shed 6 bases and J 2 bases; nucleotides not matched to a gene: 4. This CDR3 is 14 amino acids long. The germline V gene has CDR1 MNHNS and CDR2 SASEGT. Here the CDR3 reads CASRTDRTGNTIYF. CDR3 coding DNA: TGTGCCAGCAGAACGGACAGGACTGGAAACACCATATATTTT.

Notes on this clonotype: This clone may be a read error of a much larger clone one base away. CDR3 DNA: TGTGCCAGCAGCGACAGGGTCAGAGGGTATACGCAGTATTTT. Encoded protein: CASSDRVRGYTQYF. The chain is built from TRBV2 and TRBJ2-3; 7 nucleotides line up with TRBD1. The germline CDR1 and CDR2 sequences are SNHLY and FYNNEI. The CDR3 runs to 14 residues. Trimming cost V 6 bases and J 7 bases; bases outside gene matches: 10. Variable domain in full (rest from reference TRBV2 and TRBJ2-3): EPEVTQTPSHQVTQMGQEVILRCVPISNHLYFYWYRQILGQKVEFLVSFYNNEISEKSEIFDDQFSVERPDGSNFTLKIRSTKLEDSAMYFCASSDRVRGYTQYFGPGTRLTVL.

This clonotype was detected ten times or more. The chain couples TRBV5-1 to TRBJ2-7; TRBD2 is a possible D gene (6 bases). The length of the CDR3 is 15 residues. Between the trimmed V and J ends, which lost 0 bases and 0 bases, there was a span of 10 bases. The germline V gene has CDR1 SGHRS and CDR2 YFSETQ. CDR3 protein: CASSLGDLGSYEQYF. The CDR3 bases are TGCGCCAGCAGCTTGGGGGACTTAGGCTCCTACGAGCAGTACTTC. Looking up the rest from reference TRBV5-1 and TRBJ2-7 gives the full variable domain: KAGVTQTPRYLIKTRGQQVTLSCSPISGHRSVSWYQQTPGQGLQFLFEYFSETQRNKGNFPGRFSGRQFSNSRSEMNVSTLELGDSALYLCASSLGDLGSYEQYFGPGTRLTVT.

Points on this clonotype: A read error may produce the germline difference seen at one junction end. The chain couples TRBV5-6 to TRBJ2-4, with TRBD2 matching 9 bases. This CDR3 is built from 14 residues. CDR1 SGHDT and CDR2 YYEEEE come from the germline V gene. The CDR3 is CASSFSGGKNIKYF. CDR3 in DNA: TGTGCCAGCAGCTTTAGCGGGGGAAAAAACATTAAGTACTTC.

By proportion, this clonotype is medium-sized (0.01 to 0.1%). The chain links TRBV28 to TRBJ2-7; D is perhaps TRBD2 (6 bases). This CDR3 is built from 14 residues. V lost 6 bases and J lost 0, with 12 bases in between. CDR1 MDHEN and CDR2 SYDVKM come from the germline V gene. Here the CDR3 DNA reads TGTGCCAGCAGCCCAACCGGGAGCTCCTACGAGCAGTACTTC. Its translation: CASSPTGSSYEQYF.

V and J are TRBV6-2 or TRBV6-3 and TRBJ1-3; 9 nucleotides align to TRBD1. The V gene end was trimmed by 6 bases and the J gene end by 4 bases; junction bases not matched to a gene: 4. There are 14 residues in the CDR3. Germline CDR1 reads MNHEY; CDR2 reads SVGEGT. The CDR3 DNA follows: TGTGCCAGCAGCGACAGGGGGAACGGAAACACCATATATTTT. Protein: CASSDRGNGNTIYF.

This clonotype showed up many times. The chain couples TRBV20-1 to TRBJ2-1; D unresolved. CDR1 and CDR2 from the germline V gene are DFQATT and SNEGSKA (reference sequence). V lost 5 bases to trimming and J lost 4 bases, with 21 bases between them. This CDR3 has 16 amino acids. The CDR3, as DNA: TGCAGTGCTCGACCTGTATTCCTGAACTTATACAATGAGCAGTTCTTC. It codes for CSARPVFLNLYNEQFF.

This clonotype was found many times. The chain carries TRBV9 and TRBJ2-3, with 9 bases lining up with TRBD2. The germline gives CDR1 SGDLS, CDR2 YYNGEE. The junction had 8 bases not matched to a gene; V was cut back by 0 bases and J by 6 bases. The CDR3 loop spans 16 amino acids. This chain's CDR3 is CASSVEFGTSYDTQYF. The CDR3 DNA follows: TGTGCCAGCAGCGTAGAGTTTGGGACTAGCTACGATACGCAGTATTTT.

By frequency in the sample, this clonotype is medium-sized. This sequence joins TRBV7-2 and TRBJ2-3; D gene ambiguous. The V gene lost 0 bases and the J gene lost 2 bases, with 6 bases spanning the gap. From germline, CDR1 is SGHTA and CDR2 FQGNSA. This CDR3 is built from 14 residues. CDR3 bases: TGTGCCAGCAGCTTAGCGGTCCACACAGATACGCAGTATTTT. The encoded protein is CASSLAVHTDTQYF.

In the case of this clonotype: One base away lies a much larger clone, so this may be a sequencing read error. V gene TRBV11-2 combines with J gene TRBJ2-2; D not certain. The CDR3 length is 13 residues. Germline V gene data show CDR1 as SGHAT and CDR2 as FQNNGV. The chain's CDR3 is CVSSLQITGELFF. The CDR3 DNA follows: TGTGTCAGCAGCTTACAGATTACCGGGGAGCTGTTTTTT. Variable domain in full (rest from reference TRBV11-2 and TRBJ2-2): EAGVAQSPRYKIIEKRQSVAFWCNPISGHATLYWYQQILGQGPKLLIQFQNNGVVDDSQLPKDRFSAERLKGVDSTLKIQPAKLEDSAVYLCVSSLQITGELFFGEGSRLTVL.

In its sample, this clonotype is medium-sized (0.01 to 0.1%). This chain joins TRBV20-1 and TRBJ2-3; 7 nucleotides align to TRBD2. The trim removed 1 base at V and 9 bases at J, leaving 7 bases unmatched. The CDR3 runs 13 residues. Germline V gives CDR1 DFQATT, CDR2 SNEGSKA (reference sequence). The CDR3 sequence is CSARAWERETQYF. In DNA form, the CDR3 reads TGCAGTGCTAGAGCTTGGGAGCGGGAAACGCAGTATTTT.

A note on this clonotype: This could be a read error, since a much larger clone is one nucleotide away. This chain joins TRBV7-9 and TRBJ2-2, with a possible D match to TRBD1 (5 bases). This CDR3 contains 14 residues. Germline V CDR1 and CDR2: SEHNR, FQNEAQ (reference sequence). CDR3 sequence: CDSSLVWGIGELFF. In nucleotides, the CDR3 is TGTGACAGCAGCTTGGTATGGGGCATCGGGGAGCTGTTTTTT.